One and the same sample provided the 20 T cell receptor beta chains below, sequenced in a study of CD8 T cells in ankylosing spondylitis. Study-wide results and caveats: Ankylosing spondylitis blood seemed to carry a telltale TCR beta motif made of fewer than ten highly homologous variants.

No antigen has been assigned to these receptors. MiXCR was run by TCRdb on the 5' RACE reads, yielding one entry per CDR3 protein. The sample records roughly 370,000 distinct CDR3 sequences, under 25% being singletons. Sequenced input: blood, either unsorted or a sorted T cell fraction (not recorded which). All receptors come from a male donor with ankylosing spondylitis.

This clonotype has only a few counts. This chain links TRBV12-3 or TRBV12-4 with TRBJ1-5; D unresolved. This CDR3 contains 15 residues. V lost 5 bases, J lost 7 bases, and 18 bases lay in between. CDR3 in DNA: TGTGCCAGCAGTACTCGGACGGGCCGAAGGCAGCCCCAGCATTTT. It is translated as CASSTRTGRRQPQHF.

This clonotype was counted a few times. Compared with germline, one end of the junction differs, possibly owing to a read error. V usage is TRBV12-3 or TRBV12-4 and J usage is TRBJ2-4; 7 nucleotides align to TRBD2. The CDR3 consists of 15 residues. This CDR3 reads CASSFRRLARNIQYF. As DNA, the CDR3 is TGTGCCAGCAGTTTCCGCCGACTAGCCAGAAACATTCAGTACTTC.

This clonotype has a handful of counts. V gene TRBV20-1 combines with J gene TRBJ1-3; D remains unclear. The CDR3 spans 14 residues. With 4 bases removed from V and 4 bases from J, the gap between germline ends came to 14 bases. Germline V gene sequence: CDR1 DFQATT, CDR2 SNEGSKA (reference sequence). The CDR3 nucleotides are TGCAGTGCTACCCGGGCCCACGGGGGAAACACCATATATTTT. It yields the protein CSATRAHGGNTIYF.

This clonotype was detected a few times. The CDR3 loop is CASSHPGVSYNEQFF. The CDR3 bases are TGTGCCAGCAGTCACCCGGGGGTTTCCTACAATGAGCAGTTCTTC. V gene TRBV27 combines with J gene TRBJ2-1; possible D gene TRBD2, 6 bases. This CDR3 is built from 15 residues. The V end lost 5 bases, the J end lost 1 base, and 12 bases lay between the germline ends. Germline V gives CDR1 MNHEY, CDR2 SMNVEV (reference sequence).

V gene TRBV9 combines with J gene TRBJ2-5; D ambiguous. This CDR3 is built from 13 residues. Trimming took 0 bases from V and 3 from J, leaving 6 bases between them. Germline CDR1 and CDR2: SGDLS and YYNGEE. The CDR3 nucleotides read TGTGCCAGCAGCGTAGCTACCAAAGAGACCCAGTACTTC. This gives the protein CASSVATKETQYF.

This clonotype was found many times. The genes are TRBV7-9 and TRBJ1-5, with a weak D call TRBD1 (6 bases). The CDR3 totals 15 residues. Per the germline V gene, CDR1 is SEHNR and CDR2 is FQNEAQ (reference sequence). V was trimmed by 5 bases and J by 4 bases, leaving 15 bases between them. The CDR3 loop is CASSDTGTPNQPQHF. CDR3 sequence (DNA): TGTGCCAGCAGCGACACCGGGACACCAAATCAGCCCCAGCATTTT. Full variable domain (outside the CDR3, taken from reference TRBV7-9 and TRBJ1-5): DTGVSQNPRHKITKRGQNVTFRCDPISEHNRLYWYRQTLGQGPEFLTYFQNEAQLEKSRLLSDRFSAERPKGSFSTLEIQRTEQGDSAMYLCASSDTGTPNQPQHFGDGTRLSIL.

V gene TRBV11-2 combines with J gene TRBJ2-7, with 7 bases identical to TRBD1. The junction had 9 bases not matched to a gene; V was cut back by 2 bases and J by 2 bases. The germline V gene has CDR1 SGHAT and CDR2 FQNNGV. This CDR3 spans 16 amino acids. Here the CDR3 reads CASSLSDREFAYEQYF. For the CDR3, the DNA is TGTGCCAGCAGCTTATCCGACAGGGAGTTCGCCTACGAGCAGTACTTC.

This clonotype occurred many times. CDR3 loop: CASSLVPGPQETQYF. The CDR3, as DNA: TGTGCCAGCAGCTTAGTACCTGGCCCGCAAGAGACCCAGTACTTC. The chain carries TRBV7-3 and TRBJ2-5; D is unclear. This CDR3 is built from 15 residues. Germline V lookup: CDR1 SGHTA, CDR2 FQGTGA. The V end was cut by 2 bases, the J end by 2 bases, with 12 bases between.

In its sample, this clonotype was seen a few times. The CDR3: CASSATGTGVYEQYF. CDR3 DNA: TGTGCCAGCAGTGCTACCGGGACAGGGGTCTACGAGCAGTACTTC. This chain connects TRBV12-3 or TRBV12-4 to TRBJ2-7, with TRBD1 matching 10 bases. The V gene end was trimmed by 5 bases and the J gene end by 3 bases; junction bases not matched to a gene: 7. There are 15 residues in the CDR3.

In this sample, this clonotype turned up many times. The CDR3 DNA sequence: TGTGCCAGCAGCTTAGAATTGGGCCGGCAGCCCCAGCATTTT. It translates to CASSLELGRQPQHF. This sequence joins TRBV7-6 and TRBJ1-5, with D uncertain. CDR1 SGHVS and CDR2 FNYEAQ come from the germline V gene. Trimming stripped 1 base from V and 7 bases from J, with 11 bases between. The CDR3 extends over 14 amino acids.

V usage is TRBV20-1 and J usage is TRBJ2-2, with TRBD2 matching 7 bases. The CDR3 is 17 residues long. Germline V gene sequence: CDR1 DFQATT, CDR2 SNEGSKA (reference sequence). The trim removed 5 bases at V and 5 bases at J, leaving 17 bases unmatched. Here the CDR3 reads CSASSLLGGRGTGELFF. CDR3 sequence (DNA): TGCAGTGCTTCCTCCCTGTTGGGCGGGAGAGGGACCGGGGAGCTGTTTTTT.

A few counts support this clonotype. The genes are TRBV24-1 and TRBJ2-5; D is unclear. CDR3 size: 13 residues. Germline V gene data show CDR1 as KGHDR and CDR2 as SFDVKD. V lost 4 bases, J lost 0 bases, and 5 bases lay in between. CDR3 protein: CATSDSYQETQYF. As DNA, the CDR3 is TGTGCCACCAGTGACTCGTACCAAGAGACCCAGTACTTC.

Here the CDR3 DNA reads TGCAGCGTCCCGAATCCGACTGAGGACTACGAGCAGTACTTC. It codes for CSVPNPTEDYEQYF. The chain is built from TRBV29-1 and TRBJ2-7; D is unresolved. The CDR3 is 14 amino acids. V gave up 6 bases and J gave up 3 bases, with 18 bases separating them. Germline V CDR1 and CDR2: SQVTM, ANQGSEA.

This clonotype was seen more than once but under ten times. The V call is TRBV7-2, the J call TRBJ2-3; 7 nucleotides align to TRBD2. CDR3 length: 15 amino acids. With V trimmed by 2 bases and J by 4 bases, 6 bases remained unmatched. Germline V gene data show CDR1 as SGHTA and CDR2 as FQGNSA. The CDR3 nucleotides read TGTGCCAGCAGCTTATCGCGGGAGTGGGCAGATACGCAGTATTTT. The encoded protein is CASSLSREWADTQYF.

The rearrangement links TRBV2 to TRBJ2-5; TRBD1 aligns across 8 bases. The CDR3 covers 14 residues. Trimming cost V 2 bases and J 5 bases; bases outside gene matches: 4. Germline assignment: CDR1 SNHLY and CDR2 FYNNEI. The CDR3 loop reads CASSESRGRETQYF. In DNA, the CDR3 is TGTGCCAGCAGTGAATCCAGGGGGCGGGAGACCCAGTACTTC.

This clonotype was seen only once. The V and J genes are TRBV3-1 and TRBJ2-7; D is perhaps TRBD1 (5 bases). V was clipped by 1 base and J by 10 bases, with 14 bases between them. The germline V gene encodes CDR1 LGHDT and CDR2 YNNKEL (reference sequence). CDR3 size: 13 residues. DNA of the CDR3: TGTGCCAGCAGCCAAGGACAGCAGGCAAACCAGTACTTC. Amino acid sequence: CASSQGQQANQYF.

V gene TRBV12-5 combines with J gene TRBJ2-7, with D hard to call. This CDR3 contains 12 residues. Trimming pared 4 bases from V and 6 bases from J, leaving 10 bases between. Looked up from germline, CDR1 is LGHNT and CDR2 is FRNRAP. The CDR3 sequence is CASGYLNGEQYF. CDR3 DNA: TGTGCTAGTGGTTACCTCAACGGCGAGCAGTACTTC.

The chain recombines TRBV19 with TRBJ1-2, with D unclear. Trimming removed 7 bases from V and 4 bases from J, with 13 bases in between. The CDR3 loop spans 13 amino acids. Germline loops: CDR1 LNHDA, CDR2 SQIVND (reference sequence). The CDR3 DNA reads TGTGCCAGTACCCTTGGCGGTCCCTATGGCTACACCTTC. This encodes CASTLGGPYGYTF.

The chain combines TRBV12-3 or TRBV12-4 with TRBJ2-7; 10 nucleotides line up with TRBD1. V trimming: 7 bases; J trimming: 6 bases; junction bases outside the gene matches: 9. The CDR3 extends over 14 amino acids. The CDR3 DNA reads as TGTGCCAGCAAGCCGACAGGGGGCTTTTTCGAGCAGTACTTC. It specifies CASKPTGGFFEQYF.

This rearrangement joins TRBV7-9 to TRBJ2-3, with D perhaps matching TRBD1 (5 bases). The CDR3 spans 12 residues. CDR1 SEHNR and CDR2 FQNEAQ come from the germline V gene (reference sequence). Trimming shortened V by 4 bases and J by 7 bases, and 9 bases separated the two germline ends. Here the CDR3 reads CASSSDSHTQYF. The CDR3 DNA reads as TGTGCCAGCAGCTCCGACAGTCATACGCAGTATTTT.